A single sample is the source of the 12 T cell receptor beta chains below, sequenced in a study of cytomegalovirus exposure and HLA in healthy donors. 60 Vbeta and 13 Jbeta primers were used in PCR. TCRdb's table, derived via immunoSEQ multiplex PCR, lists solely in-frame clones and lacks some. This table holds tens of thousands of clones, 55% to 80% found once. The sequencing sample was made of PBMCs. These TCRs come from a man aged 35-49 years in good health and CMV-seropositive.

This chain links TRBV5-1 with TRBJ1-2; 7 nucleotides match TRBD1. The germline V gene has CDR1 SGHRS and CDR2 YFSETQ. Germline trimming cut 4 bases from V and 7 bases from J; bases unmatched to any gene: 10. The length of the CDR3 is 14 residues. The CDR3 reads CASSPVQGSRGYTF. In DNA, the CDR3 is TGCGCCAGCAGCCCAGTACAGGGGTCTCGTGGCTACACCTTC.

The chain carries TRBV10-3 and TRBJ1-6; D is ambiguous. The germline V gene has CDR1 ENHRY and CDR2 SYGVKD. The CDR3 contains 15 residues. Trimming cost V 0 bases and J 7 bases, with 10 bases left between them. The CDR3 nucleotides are TGTGCCATCAGTGAGTCTGAAGGGAGGAATTCACCCCTCCACTTT. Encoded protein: CAISESEGRNSPLHF.

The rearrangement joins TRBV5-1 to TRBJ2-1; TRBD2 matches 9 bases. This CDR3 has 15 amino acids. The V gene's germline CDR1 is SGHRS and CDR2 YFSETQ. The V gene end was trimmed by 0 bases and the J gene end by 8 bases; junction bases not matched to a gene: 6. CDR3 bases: TGCGCCAGCAGCTTGGCCGGCGGGGGGGCCGATGAGCAGTTCTTC. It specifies CASSLAGGGADEQFF.

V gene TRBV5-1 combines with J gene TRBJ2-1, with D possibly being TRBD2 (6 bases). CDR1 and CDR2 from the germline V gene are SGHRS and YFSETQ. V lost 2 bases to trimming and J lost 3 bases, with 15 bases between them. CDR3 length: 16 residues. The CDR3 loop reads CASSFSPRENYNEQFF. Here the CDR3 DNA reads TGCGCCAGCAGCTTTTCTCCGCGGGAAAACTACAATGAGCAGTTCTTC.

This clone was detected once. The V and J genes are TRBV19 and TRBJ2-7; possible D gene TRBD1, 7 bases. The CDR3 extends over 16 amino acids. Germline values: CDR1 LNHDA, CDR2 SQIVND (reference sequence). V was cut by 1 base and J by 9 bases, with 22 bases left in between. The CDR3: CASSIGRPGTDGGQYF. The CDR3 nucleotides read TGTGCCAGTAGTATAGGAAGACCCGGGACAGACGGGGGGCAGTACTTC.

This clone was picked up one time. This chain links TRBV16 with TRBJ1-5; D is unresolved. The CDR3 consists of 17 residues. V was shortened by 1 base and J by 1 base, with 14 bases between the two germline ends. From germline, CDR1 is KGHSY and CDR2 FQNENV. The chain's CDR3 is CASSQLIPQVSNQPQHF. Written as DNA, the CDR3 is TGTGCCAGCAGCCAATTAATACCCCAGGTCAGCAATCAGCCCCAGCATTTT.

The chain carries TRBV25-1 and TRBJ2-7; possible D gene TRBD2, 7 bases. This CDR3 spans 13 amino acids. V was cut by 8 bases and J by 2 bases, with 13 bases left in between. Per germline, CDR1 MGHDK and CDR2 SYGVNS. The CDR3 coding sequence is TGTGCCAGCGGGAGGGGGGCCCCCTACGAGCAGTACTTC. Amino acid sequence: CASGRGAPYEQYF.

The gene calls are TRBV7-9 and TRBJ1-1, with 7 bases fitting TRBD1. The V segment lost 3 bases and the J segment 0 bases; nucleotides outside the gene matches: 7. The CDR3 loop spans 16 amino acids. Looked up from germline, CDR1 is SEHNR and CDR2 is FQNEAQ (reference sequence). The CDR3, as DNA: TGTGCCAGCAGCTTGCGGACAGGTCCCATGAACACTGAAGCTTTCTTT. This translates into CASSLRTGPMNTEAFF.

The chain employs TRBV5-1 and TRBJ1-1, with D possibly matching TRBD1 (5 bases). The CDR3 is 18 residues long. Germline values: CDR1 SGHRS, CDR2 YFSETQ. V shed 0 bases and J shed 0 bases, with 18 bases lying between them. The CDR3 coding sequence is TGCGCCAGCAGCTTGGGGGGCGTCGGGCGGGGCATGAACACTGAAGCTTTCTTT. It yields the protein CASSLGGVGRGMNTEAFF.

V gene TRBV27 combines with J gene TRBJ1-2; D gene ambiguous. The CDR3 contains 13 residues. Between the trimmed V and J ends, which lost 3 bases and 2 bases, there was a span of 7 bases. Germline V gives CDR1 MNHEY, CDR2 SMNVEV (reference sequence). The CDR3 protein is CASSFAGNYGYTF. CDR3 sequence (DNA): TGTGCCAGCAGTTTCGCGGGGAACTATGGCTACACCTTC.

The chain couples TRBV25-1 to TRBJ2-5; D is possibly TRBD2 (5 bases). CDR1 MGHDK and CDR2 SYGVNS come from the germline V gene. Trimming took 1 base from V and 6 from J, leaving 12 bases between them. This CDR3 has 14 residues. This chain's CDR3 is CASSESGSRKTQYF. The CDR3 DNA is TGTGCCAGCAGTGAATCTGGGAGCCGGAAGACCCAGTACTTC.

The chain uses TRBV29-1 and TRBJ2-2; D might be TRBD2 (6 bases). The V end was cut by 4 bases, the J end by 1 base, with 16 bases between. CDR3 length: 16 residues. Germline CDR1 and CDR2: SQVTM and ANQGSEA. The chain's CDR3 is CSVGALSGGNTGELFF. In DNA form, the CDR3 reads TGCAGCGTTGGGGCGCTTAGCGGCGGGAACACCGGGGAGCTGTTTTTT.